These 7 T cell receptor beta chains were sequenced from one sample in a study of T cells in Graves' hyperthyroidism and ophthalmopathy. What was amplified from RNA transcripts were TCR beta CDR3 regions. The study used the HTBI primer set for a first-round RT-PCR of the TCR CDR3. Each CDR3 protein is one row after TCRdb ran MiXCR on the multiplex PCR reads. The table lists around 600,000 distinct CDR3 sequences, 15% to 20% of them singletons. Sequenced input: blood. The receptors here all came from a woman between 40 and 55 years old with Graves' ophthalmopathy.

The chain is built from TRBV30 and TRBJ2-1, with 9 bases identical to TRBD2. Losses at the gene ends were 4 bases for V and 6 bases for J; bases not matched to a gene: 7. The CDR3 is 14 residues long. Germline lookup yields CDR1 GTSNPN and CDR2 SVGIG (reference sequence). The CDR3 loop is CAWIQAGGGNEQFF. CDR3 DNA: TGTGCCTGGATTCAGGCGGGGGGGGGCAATGAGCAGTTCTTC.

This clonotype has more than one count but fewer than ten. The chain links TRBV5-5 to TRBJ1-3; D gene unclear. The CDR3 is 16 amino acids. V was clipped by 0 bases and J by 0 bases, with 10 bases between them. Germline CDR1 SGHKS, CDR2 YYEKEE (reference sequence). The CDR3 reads CASSLEETLSGNTIYF. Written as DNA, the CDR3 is TGTGCCAGCAGCTTGGAGGAGACACTCTCTGGAAACACCATATATTTT.

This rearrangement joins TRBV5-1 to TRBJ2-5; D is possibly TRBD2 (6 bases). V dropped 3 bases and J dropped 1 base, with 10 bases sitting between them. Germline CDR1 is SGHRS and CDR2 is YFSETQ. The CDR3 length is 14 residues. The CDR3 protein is CASSWPGLQETQYF. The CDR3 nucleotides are TGCGCCAGCAGCTGGCCGGGACTCCAAGAGACCCAGTACTTC.

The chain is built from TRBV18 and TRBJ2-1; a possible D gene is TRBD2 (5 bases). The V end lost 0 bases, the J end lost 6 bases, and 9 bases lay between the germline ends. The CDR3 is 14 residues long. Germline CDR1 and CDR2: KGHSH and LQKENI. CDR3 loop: CASSPPVAGNEQFF. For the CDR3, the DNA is TGTGCCAGCTCACCACCGGTCGCGGGCAATGAGCAGTTCTTC.

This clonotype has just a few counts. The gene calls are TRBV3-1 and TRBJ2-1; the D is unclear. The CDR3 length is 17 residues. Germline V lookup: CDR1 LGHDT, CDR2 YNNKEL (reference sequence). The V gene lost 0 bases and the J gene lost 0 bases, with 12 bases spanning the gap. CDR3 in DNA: TGTGCCAGCAGCCAAGAAGCGAGCCCCAGCTCCTACAATGAGCAGTTCTTC. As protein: CASSQEASPSSYNEQFF.

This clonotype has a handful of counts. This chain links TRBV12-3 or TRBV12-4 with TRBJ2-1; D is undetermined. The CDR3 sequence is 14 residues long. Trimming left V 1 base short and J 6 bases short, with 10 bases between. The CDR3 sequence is CASSLEPDPNEQFF. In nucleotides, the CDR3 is TGTGCCAGCAGTTTAGAACCCGACCCCAATGAGCAGTTCTTC.

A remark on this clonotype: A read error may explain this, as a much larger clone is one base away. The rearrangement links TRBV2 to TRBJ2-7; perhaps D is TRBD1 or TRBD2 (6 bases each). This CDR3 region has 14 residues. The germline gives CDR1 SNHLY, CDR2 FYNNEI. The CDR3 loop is CASSLEGESYEQCF. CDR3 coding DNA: TGTGCCAGCAGCTTGGAGGGGGAGTCCTACGAGCAGTGCTTC.